Shown below are 21 T cell receptor beta chains from a single sample sequenced in a study of T cell responses to AZD1222 COVID-19 vaccine. The repertoire was sequenced with immunoSEQ multiplex PCR; TCRdb's copy has only in-frame clones and lacks some. The repertoire holds about 120,000 clones, 90% to 95% seen once, with about 3% in the top ten. The sequencing here drew on peripheral blood, taken on day 0 of AZD1222 vaccination. The receptors were gathered from an adult in good health.

This clone was seen a single time. The chain uses TRBV28 and TRBJ2-7; D call uncertain. Germline CDR1 reads MDHEN; CDR2 reads SYDVKM. The CDR3 is 15 residues long. V lost 8 bases and J lost 3, with 20 bases in between. CDR3 sequence reads: CASHESQYGLYEQYF. The CDR3 region has the DNA TGTGCCAGCCATGAGTCCCAGTACGGGCTCTACGAGCAGTACTTC.

CDR3 DNA: TGTGCCAGCACTAGAGAGCCCCCCAGGAATGAGCAGTTCTTC. It codes for CASTREPPRNEQFF. The chain couples TRBV2 to TRBJ2-1; no clear D. CDR1 is SNHLY and CDR2 is FYNNEI in the germline V gene. V was trimmed by 7 bases and J by 7 bases, leaving 17 bases between them. This CDR3 spans 14 amino acids. Full variable domain (rest looked up from reference TRBV2 and TRBJ2-1): EPEVTQTPSHQVTQMGQEVILRCVPISNHLYFYWYRQILGQKVEFLVSFYNNEISEKSEIFDDQFSVERPDGSNFTLKIRSTKLEDSAMYFCASTREPPRNEQFFGPGTRLTVL.

V and J are TRBV3-1 (or the pseudogene TRBV3-2) and TRBJ1-2; D not resolved. V was clipped by 4 bases and J by 3 bases, with 18 bases between them. Germline CDR1 reads LGHDT; CDR2 reads YNNKEL (reference sequence). The CDR3 loop spans 16 amino acids. The chain's CDR3 is CASSPPSSLFDYGYTF. The CDR3 DNA reads TGTGCCAGCAGCCCGCCGTCGTCGCTTTTCGACTATGGCTACACCTTC.

The chain carries TRBV5-1 and TRBJ2-7, with 12 bases fitting TRBD1. The CDR3 spans 15 residues. Germline V gene lookup returns CDR1 SGHRS and CDR2 YFSETQ. The junction had 3 bases not matched to a gene; V was cut back by 0 bases and J by 5 bases. CDR3 coding DNA: TGCGCCAGCAGCTTGGTGGGACAGGGGGCCCACGAGCAGTACTTC. Its translation: CASSLVGQGAHEQYF.

The chain is built from TRBV2 and TRBJ1-1; D possibly corresponds to TRBD1 (5 bases). CDR1 and CDR2 from the germline V gene are SNHLY and FYNNEI. The length of the CDR3 is 13 residues. The CDR3 coding sequence is TGTGCTAAGCGAGGGACGTGGGGCACTGAAGCTTTCTTT. Protein sequence: CAKRGTWGTEAFF.

As concerns this clone: One base away lies a much larger clone, so this may be a sequencing read error. The chain has TRBV13 and TRBJ2-7, with a tentative D call TRBD2 (6 bases). CDR1 and CDR2 from the germline V gene are PRHDT and FYEKMQ (reference sequence). With 5 bases removed from V and 5 bases from J, the gap between germline ends came to 19 bases. The CDR3 extends over 15 amino acids. The CDR3 DNA sequence: TGTGCCAGCAGCCCCGCGGGTTGGGGGGTCGACGAGCAGTACTTC. Protein sequence: CASSPAGWGVDEQYF.

The rearrangement links TRBV2 to TRBJ1-2; D gene unclear. The CDR3 sequence is 14 residues long. From germline, CDR1 is SNHLY and CDR2 FYNNEI. Trimming took 6 bases from V and 0 from J, leaving 11 bases between them. CDR3 DNA sequence: TGTGCCAGCAGGAGCACAAAAGCTAACTATGGCTACACCTTC. Its translation is CASRSTKANYGYTF.

J is TRBJ1-2 and V is TRBV19, with D perhaps TRBD1 (6 bases). The germline CDR1 and CDR2 sequences are LNHDA and SQIVND (reference sequence). This CDR3 spans 16 amino acids. V was pared by 5 bases and J by 4 bases, with 20 bases between. CDR3 DNA: TGTGCCAGTAGTTTAAGCGTCGGGGGGGCAAGCTATGGCTACACCTTC. As protein: CASSLSVGGASYGYTF.

The gene calls are TRBV6-1 and TRBJ2-6; 7 bases agree with TRBD1. The germline V gene has CDR1 MNHNS and CDR2 SASEGT. Germline trimming cut 9 bases from V and 0 bases from J; bases unmatched to any gene: 2. The CDR3 totals 14 residues. The CDR3 sequence: CASYRGSGANVLTF. The CDR3 DNA follows: TGTGCCAGTTACAGGGGCTCTGGGGCCAACGTCCTGACTTTC.

The V gene is TRBV3-1 (or the pseudogene TRBV3-2), the J gene TRBJ2-6, with D tentatively TRBD1 (5 bases). Germline CDR1 is LGHDT and CDR2 is YNNKEL (reference sequence). The CDR3 runs to 17 residues. Trimming pared 1 base from V and 4 bases from J, leaving 14 bases between. DNA for the CDR3: TGTGCCAGCAGCCAAGGACAGCTAACGACCGGGGCCAACGTCCTGACTTTC. This translates into CASSQGQLTTGANVLTF.

The rearrangement uses TRBV7-2 and TRBJ2-3, with D possibly being TRBD1 or TRBD2 (5 bases each). The germline gives CDR1 SGHTA, CDR2 FQGNSA. The germline V and J ends were trimmed by 5 bases and 1 base, with 10 bases remaining between them. This CDR3 has 14 residues. Written as DNA, the CDR3 is TGTGCCAGCAGCCCGTGGGACCGCACAGATACGCAGTATTTT. The encoded protein is CASSPWDRTDTQYF. Supplemented by reference TRBV7-2 and TRBJ2-3, the full variable domain reads GAGVSQSPSNKVTEKGKDVELRCDPISGHTALYWYRQSLGQGLEFLIYFQGNSAPDKSGLPSDRFSAERTGGSVSTLTIQRTQQEDSAVYLCASSPWDRTDTQYFGPGTRLTVL.

V gene TRBV7-2 combines with J gene TRBJ1-2; D is uncertain. In germline, CDR1 is SGHTA, CDR2 FQGNSA. Deletions cut 1 base from V and 6 bases from J, with 18 bases between. The CDR3 is made up of 16 amino acids. The CDR3 region is CASSLGIRIGIDGYTF. The CDR3 DNA reads as TGTGCCAGCAGCTTAGGGATCCGGATAGGGATAGATGGCTACACCTTC.

Written as DNA, the CDR3 is TGTGCCAGCAGGGGACTAGCCTCAGATACGCAGTATTTT. Protein: CASRGLASDTQYF. The chain uses TRBV12-3 or TRBV12-4 and TRBJ2-3; 9 nucleotides line up with TRBD2. This CDR3 is 13 amino acids long. The V and J ends lost 6 bases and 4 bases, in that order; junction bases with no gene match: 2.

The V and J genes are TRBV11-2 and TRBJ1-3; D is possibly TRBD1 (5 bases). The CDR3 spans 16 residues. Germline CDR1 SGHAT, CDR2 FQNNGV. V lost 4 bases and J 0 bases, leaving 13 bases between the germline ends. The CDR3 here is CASSSGPISSGNTIYF. The CDR3 bases are TGTGCCAGCAGCTCGGGACCGATCTCCTCTGGAAACACCATATATTTT.

The rearrangement uses TRBV19 and TRBJ2-7; no definite D call. Deletions cut 4 bases from V and 5 bases from J, with 12 bases between. The CDR3 has 13 residues. Germline CDR1 reads LNHDA; CDR2 reads SQIVND (reference sequence). The CDR3 region has the DNA TGTGCCAGTAGTAGGGATTTTCCTAACGAGCAGTACTTC. Translation gives CASSRDFPNEQYF.

The chain recombines TRBV19 with TRBJ1-2; D remains ambiguous. Germline CDR1 is LNHDA and CDR2 is SQIVND (reference sequence). The CDR3 covers 12 residues. The ends were cut back, 5 bases at V and 4 bases at J, with 8 bases in the middle. DNA of the CDR3: TGTGCCAGTAGTTCCCTCGGCTATGGCTACACCTTC. Translated, it gives CASSSLGYGYTF.

This clone was detected once. V gene TRBV7-6 combines with J gene TRBJ1-2; D gene ambiguous. This CDR3 is 14 amino acids long. CDR1 is SGHVS, CDR2 FNYEAQ, per germline. Trimming cost V 6 bases and J 8 bases, with 19 bases left between them. Written as DNA, the CDR3 is TGTGCCAGCAGTCACCCCGGGCGCGGCGACGGCTACACCTTC. This translates into CASSHPGRGDGYTF.

This chain connects TRBV29-1 to TRBJ2-7, with D maybe TRBD1 (6 bases). The germline V gene encodes CDR1 SQVTM and CDR2 ANQGSEA. There are 13 residues in the CDR3. V was shortened by 6 bases and J by 3 bases, with 15 bases between the two germline ends. CDR3: CSVRQGFGYEQYF. CDR3 coding DNA: TGCAGCGTCCGTCAGGGGTTTGGCTACGAGCAGTACTTC.

J is TRBJ2-1 and V is TRBV7-8; D possibly corresponds to TRBD2 (6 bases). CDR3 length: 17 amino acids. V was trimmed by 2 bases and J by 5 bases, leaving 19 bases between them. The germline CDR1 and CDR2 sequences are SGHVS and FQNEAQ. The CDR3, as DNA: TGTGCCAGCAGCTTAATAAGCGGGTCTATCCGGAACAATGAGCAGTTCTTC. The encoded protein is CASSLISGSIRNNEQFF.

This chain connects TRBV11-2 to TRBJ1-1, with D unclear. The germline gives CDR1 SGHAT, CDR2 FQNNGV. Trimming took off 2 bases at V and 11 bases at J, with 12 bases between the two ends. The CDR3 runs 12 residues. CDR3 nucleotide sequence: TGTGCCAGCAGCTTACTCCTTTCACGGGCTTTCTTT. Its translation is CASSLLLSRAFF. Filled out from reference TRBV11-2 and TRBJ1-1, the complete variable domain reads EAGVAQSPRYKIIEKRQSVAFWCNPISGHATLYWYQQILGQGPKLLIQFQNNGVVDDSQLPKDRFSAERLKGVDSTLKIQPAKLEDSAVYLCASSLLLSRAFFGQGTRLTVV.

The chain carries TRBV15 and TRBJ2-5; 7 nucleotides agree with TRBD2. Germline V gives CDR1 LNHNV, CDR2 YYDKDF (reference sequence). J was trimmed by 1 base and V by 4 bases; bases with no gene match: 9. The CDR3 has 16 amino acids. The CDR3 loop reads CATSKPGLPLQETQYF. The CDR3 DNA reads TGTGCCACCAGCAAACCGGGACTACCTCTCCAAGAGACCCAGTACTTC. Filled out from reference TRBV15 and TRBJ2-5, the complete variable domain reads DAMVIQNPRYQVTQFGKPVTLSCSQTLNHNVMYWYQQKSSQAPKLLFHYYDKDFNNEADTPDNFQSRRPNTSFCFLDIRSPGLGDTAMYLCATSKPGLPLQETQYFGPGTRLLVL.